What follows describes a single TCR beta chain. The antigen is undetermined. The data were taken from a study of OX40 agonist ivuxolimab in advanced cancers. Study in general: As their treatment, patients were administered ivuxolimab, an agonistic anti-OX40 (CD134) antibody.

Study-wide findings and caveats: In general, CD8+ T cells held more expanded clones than CD4+ did, on average. Dose levels from 0.1 to 3.0 mg/kg saw CD4+ and CD8+ blood T cells expand clonally by week 6.

There are 14 residues in the CDR3. CDR1 and CDR2 (germline): SGHKS, YYEKEE (reference sequence). The ends were cut back, 0 bases at V and 7 bases at J, with 11 bases in the middle. The protocol was immunoSEQ multiplex PCR, while the TCRdb copy is restricted to in-frame clones and leaves out a portion. The sample has about 41,000 clones, roughly 82% seen once. The sequencing here drew on CD4+ or CD8+ T cells sorted from blood, taken in a trial of the OX40 agonist ivuxolimab. This chain connects TRBV5-5 to TRBJ1-5, with D possibly matching TRBD1 (5 bases). This clonotype was obtained from an adult with an advanced solid tumor such as melanoma, head and neck, liver or kidney cancer. In DNA form, the CDR3 reads TGTGCCAGCAGCTTGGGACCGGACAACCAGCCCCAGCATTTT. This sequence encodes CASSLGPDNQPQHF.